The 3 T cell receptor beta chains below all came from one sample that was sequenced in a study of blood T cell repertoires in COVID-19. The assay was immunoSEQ multiplex PCR, and TCRdb's table has in-frame clones only and misses some. The sample includes under 55,000 clones, 86% of them seen just once. The sample was peripheral blood. Receptor source: a man aged 40-50 years with active COVID-19.

This clone came up once. The rearrangement uses TRBV9 and TRBJ2-1, with 8 bases matching TRBD2. Trimming cost V 0 bases and J 10 bases; bases outside gene matches: 9. The germline CDR1 and CDR2 sequences are SGDLS and YYNGEE. The CDR3 has 15 amino acids. CDR3 nucleotides: TGTGCCAGCAGCGTAGACCCAGCGGGAGTCGGGGAGCAGTTCTTC. Its protein product is CASSVDPAGVGEQFF.

CDR3 in amino acids: CASSPGQGNYGYTF. Here the CDR3 DNA reads TGTGCCAGCAGCCCGGGACAGGGCAACTATGGCTACACCTTC. V and J are TRBV2 and TRBJ1-2; 9 positions agree with TRBD1. Trimming took 6 bases from V and 2 from J; bases not matched to a gene: 4. Per germline, CDR1 SNHLY and CDR2 FYNNEI. The CDR3 loop spans 14 amino acids.

The V gene is TRBV7-3, the J gene TRBJ2-2; 8 nucleotides line up with TRBD1. CDR1 and CDR2 from the germline V gene are SGHTA and FQGTGA. The CDR3 covers 17 residues. The trim removed 3 bases at V and 5 bases at J, leaving 11 bases unmatched. The CDR3 region has the DNA TGTGCCAGCAGCTTTCTGGGGCAGGGGGCCGGTACCGGGGAGCTGTTTTTT. Its translation is CASSFLGQGAGTGELFF. Full variable domain (missing parts from reference TRBV7-3 and TRBJ2-2): GAGVSQTPSNKVTEKGKYVELRCDPISGHTALYWYRQSLGQGPEFLIYFQGTGAADDSGLPNDRFFAVRPEGSVSTLKIQRTERGDSAVYLCASSFLGQGAGTGELFFGEGSRLTVL.